The 21 T cell receptor beta chains presented below share a single source sample, sequenced in a study of T cell changes during pregnancy in multiple sclerosis. Clones were read by immunoSEQ multiplex PCR, and TCRdb kept only the in-frame ones, dropping some. The repertoire holds tens of thousands of clones, around 90% seen once, with about 1.8% in the top ten. Sequenced material: peripheral blood, taken in the first trimester of pregnancy. These receptors were obtained from a female donor with multiple sclerosis, enrolled in a pregnancy study.

This chain connects TRBV9 to TRBJ1-2, with D unresolved. CDR1 and CDR2 (germline): SGDLS, YYNGEE. This CDR3 region has 12 residues. Trimming cost V 0 bases and J 8 bases, with 8 bases left between them. The CDR3 DNA follows: TGTGCCAGCAGCGTAGGCGGGAAGGGCTACACCTTC. Amino acids: CASSVGGKGYTF.

The rearrangement joins TRBV4-2 to TRBJ1-2; a possible D gene is TRBD1 (6 bases). CDR3 length equals 16 residues. V lost 3 bases to trimming and J lost 5 bases, with 19 bases between them. The germline V gene encodes CDR1 LGHNA and CDR2 YNFKEQ. This chain's CDR3 is CASSQDRTLGAYGYTF. DNA for the CDR3: TGTGCCAGCAGCCAGGATCGGACACTGGGGGCTTATGGCTACACCTTC.

The chain recombines TRBV27 with TRBJ2-7; D perhaps matches TRBD2 (5 bases). With 3 bases removed from V and 5 bases from J, the gap between germline ends came to 14 bases. The CDR3 totals 14 residues. Germline loops: CDR1 MNHEY, CDR2 SMNVEV (reference sequence). CDR3 region: CASSFIASADEQYF. CDR3 DNA sequence: TGTGCCAGCAGTTTCATAGCGTCCGCGGACGAGCAGTACTTC.

The gene calls are TRBV7-9 and TRBJ2-2, with 8 nucleotides matching TRBD1. CDR1 is SEHNR and CDR2 is FQNEAQ in the germline V gene (reference sequence). Unmatched junction bases numbered 7, after V lost 6 bases and J lost 1 base. This CDR3 contains 16 residues. CDR3 sequence reads: CASRTPGGMNTGELFF. The CDR3 DNA reads TGTGCCAGCAGGACCCCAGGGGGCATGAACACCGGGGAGCTGTTTTTT.

The genes are TRBV2 and TRBJ2-5; 7 bases are shared with TRBD1. The germline V gene encodes CDR1 SNHLY and CDR2 FYNNEI. The J segment lost 4 bases and the V segment lost 5 bases, leaving 7 bases of the junction unmatched. The length of the CDR3 is 14 residues. CDR3 DNA: TGTGCCAGCAGTTACTGGACAGGATCAGAGACCCAGTACTTC. Its translation is CASSYWTGSETQYF.

J is TRBJ2-1 and V is TRBV27, with TRBD2 identical over 7 bases. There are 15 residues in the CDR3. Germline V gene sequence: CDR1 MNHEY, CDR2 SMNVEV (reference sequence). V lost 4 bases, J lost 2 bases, and 5 bases stayed unmatched. CDR3 loop: CASSSQRGTYNEQFF. The CDR3 region has the DNA TGTGCCAGCAGTTCGCAGCGGGGCACCTACAATGAGCAGTTCTTC.

The chain uses TRBV28 and TRBJ1-2; unclear D gene. Trimming stripped 4 bases from V and 5 bases from J, with 8 bases between. Germline-derived CDR1 and CDR2 are MDHEN and SYDVKM. The CDR3 has 12 amino acids. In DNA, the CDR3 is TGTGCCAGCAGTTCCTCGGTATATGGCTACACCTTC. It codes for CASSSSVYGYTF.

This chain links TRBV18 with TRBJ2-7; 10 bases map to TRBD1. The CDR3 covers 14 residues. With V trimmed by 2 bases and J by 5 bases, 3 bases remained unmatched. CDR1 and CDR2 from the germline V gene are KGHSH and LQKENI. CDR3 in amino acids: CASSPLGQGNEQYF. CDR3 bases: TGTGCCAGCTCACCATTGGGACAGGGGAACGAGCAGTACTTC. The whole variable domain, filled in from reference TRBV18 and TRBJ2-7, reads NAGVMQNPRHLVRRRGQEARLRCSPMKGHSHVYWYRQLPEEGLKFMVYLQKENIIDESGMPKERFSAEFPKEGPSILRIQQVVRGDSAAYFCASSPLGQGNEQYFGPGTRLTVT.

Many counts were recorded for this clone. V gene TRBV30 combines with J gene TRBJ1-1; D is unclear. Trimming cost V 0 bases and J 8 bases, with 10 bases left between them. The CDR3 has 12 residues. The germline CDR1 and CDR2 sequences are GTSNPN and SVGIG (reference sequence). In DNA form, the CDR3 reads TGTGCCTGGAGTGTACGCCGCGTCGAAGCTTTCTTT. The encoded protein is CAWSVRRVEAFF.

This sequence joins TRBV7-2 and TRBJ2-1, with 8 bases aligning to TRBD2. J was trimmed by 6 bases and V by 5 bases; bases with no gene match: 6. CDR1 is SGHTA, CDR2 FQGNSA, per germline. There are 14 residues in the CDR3. The CDR3 protein is CASSPGTSLNEQFF. The CDR3 DNA reads as TGTGCCAGCAGCCCCGGGACTAGTCTCAATGAGCAGTTCTTC.

J is TRBJ2-2 and V is TRBV4-1; TRBD2 aligns across 16 bases. Trimming removed 4 bases from V and 7 bases from J; junction bases left unmatched: 6. Germline loops: CDR1 MGHRA, CDR2 YSYEKL. The CDR3 has 17 residues. The CDR3 protein is CASSPGLAGGRVGELFF. Written as DNA, the CDR3 is TGCGCCAGCAGCCCGGGACTAGCGGGAGGGCGTGTCGGGGAGCTGTTTTTT.

In this sample, this clone turned up a few times. CDR3 in DNA: TGTGCCAGCAGATCGGGGTTGGATACGCAGTATTTT. This gives the protein CASRSGLDTQYF. The gene calls are TRBV6-5 and TRBJ2-3; a possible D gene is TRBD2 (5 bases). The length of the CDR3 is 12 residues. V was cut by 6 bases and J by 6 bases, with 10 bases left in between. CDR1 is MNHEY, CDR2 SVGAGI, per germline.

V gene TRBV11-2 combines with J gene TRBJ2-6, with 8 nucleotides matching TRBD1. Losses at the gene ends were 6 bases for V and 3 bases for J; bases not matched to a gene: 13. The CDR3 has 18 residues. CDR1 is SGHAT, CDR2 FQNNGV, per germline. CDR3 residues: CASRNGQGFAGGANVLTF. In DNA form, the CDR3 reads TGTGCCAGCAGAAACGGACAGGGCTTCGCCGGTGGGGCCAACGTCCTGACTTTC.

V gene TRBV10-3 combines with J gene TRBJ2-7; a weak D match, TRBD2 (5 bases). V was trimmed by 8 bases and J by 7 bases, leaving 12 bases between them. This CDR3 is 11 amino acids long. Germline V gives CDR1 ENHRY, CDR2 SYGVKD. The CDR3 region has the DNA TGTGCCATCGGACGCCCGGGGGAGCAGTACTTC. Protein sequence: CAIGRPGEQYF.

The chain carries TRBV19 and TRBJ2-7; a possible D gene is TRBD1 (6 bases). The CDR3 is 12 residues long. The germline V gene has CDR1 LNHDA and CDR2 SQIVND (reference sequence). The V and J ends lost 5 bases and 6 bases respectively, with 11 bases between them. This CDR3 reads CASSLQGSEQYF. The DNA for the CDR3 is TGTGCCAGTAGTCTCCAGGGGAGCGAGCAGTACTTC. Variable domain in full (rest from reference TRBV19 and TRBJ2-7): DGGITQSPKYLFRKEGQNVTLSCEQNLNHDAMYWYRQDPGQGLRLIYYSQIVNDFQKGDIAEGYSVSREKKESFPLTVTSAQKNPTAFYLCASSLQGSEQYFGPGTRLTVT.

This clone has a handful of counts. This rearrangement joins TRBV29-1 to TRBJ2-1, with 10 bases aligning to TRBD2. V shed 4 bases and J 3 bases; nucleotides not matched to a gene: 9. The germline gives CDR1 SQVTM, CDR2 ANQGSEA. The CDR3 totals 16 residues. CDR3: CSVGLAGDSLYNEQFF. Here the CDR3 DNA reads TGCAGCGTTGGGCTAGCGGGAGACTCCCTCTACAATGAGCAGTTCTTC.

The J gene is TRBJ2-7, the V gene TRBV6-5; 8 bases line up with TRBD1. J gave up 4 bases and V 0 bases, and 5 bases lay outside the gene matches. Germline lookup yields CDR1 MNHEY and CDR2 SVGAGI. CDR3 size: 15 residues. The CDR3: CASSYSGTGDYEQYF. The CDR3 DNA reads as TGTGCCAGCAGTTACTCGGGGACAGGAGATTACGAGCAGTACTTC.

V is TRBV7-9 and J is TRBJ1-2, with 10 nucleotides matching TRBD1. CDR1 is SEHNR and CDR2 is FQNEAQ in the germline V gene (reference sequence). The CDR3 extends over 13 amino acids. V was clipped by 5 bases and J by 8 bases; unmatched bases: 5. The CDR3 DNA follows: TGTGCCAGCAGCCTCGGGACAGGGGAAGGCTACACCTTC. Its translation: CASSLGTGEGYTF.

The J gene is TRBJ1-1, the V gene TRBV6-5; a weak D match, TRBD1 (5 bases). Germline-derived CDR1 and CDR2 are MNHEY and SVGAGI. V shed 0 bases and J shed 1 base, with 9 bases lying between them. CDR3 length equals 15 residues. The CDR3 DNA sequence: TGTGCCAGCAGTTACTCGCCGACAGCGAACACTGAAGCTTTCTTT. It specifies CASSYSPTANTEAFF.

The CDR3 loop reads CASSLRLSGGPNTEAFF. CDR3 bases: TGCGCCAGCAGCTTGCGCCTGTCAGGGGGCCCGAACACTGAAGCTTTCTTT. The chain has TRBV5-1 and TRBJ1-1, with 8 bases lining up with TRBD1. The germline gives CDR1 SGHRS, CDR2 YFSETQ. Trimming removed 1 base from V and 1 base from J; junction bases left unmatched: 9. CDR3 length equals 17 residues.

The V gene is TRBV5-4, the J gene TRBJ2-3, with 8 nucleotides matching TRBD1. J was trimmed by 5 bases and V by 5 bases; bases with no gene match: 7. The germline gives CDR1 SGHNT, CDR2 YYREEE (reference sequence). There are 14 residues in the CDR3. The CDR3 protein is CASRPKTGEDTQYF. The DNA for the CDR3 is TGTGCCAGCAGGCCCAAGACAGGGGAAGATACGCAGTATTTT.